The 3 T cell receptor beta chains given below trace back to one sample, sequenced in a study of control samples from healthy donors and cancer patients. Clones were read by immunoSEQ multiplex PCR, and TCRdb kept only the in-frame ones, dropping some. Seen here are around 190,000 clones, about 92% observed once, and the top ten hold approximately 1.5%. The sample taken for sequencing was blood. Source of these receptors: a man under 40 in good health.

This clone was seen more than once but under ten times. The rearrangement joins TRBV4-3 to TRBJ1-2; tentatively, D is TRBD1 (6 bases). V was clipped by 0 bases and J by 7 bases, with 24 bases between them. The germline CDR1 and CDR2 sequences are LGHNA and YSLEER. This CDR3 comprises 18 residues. CDR3 in amino acids: CASSQDRTAGLGIIGYTF. The CDR3, as DNA: TGCGCCAGCAGCCAAGACCGGACAGCAGGGTTGGGGATCATTGGCTACACCTTC.

V and J are TRBV5-4 and TRBJ2-7; 7 bases are a match to TRBD2. The CDR3 spans 14 residues. The germline CDR1 and CDR2 sequences are SGHNT and YYREEE (reference sequence). Germline trimming cut 2 bases from V and 6 bases from J; bases unmatched to any gene: 8. The CDR3 DNA follows: TGTGCCAGCAGCTTAGAACTAGCGCCTGCCGAGCAGTACTTC. It specifies CASSLELAPAEQYF. The variable domain in full, with the rest retrieved from reference TRBV5-4 and TRBJ2-7, is ETGVTQSPTHLIKTRGQQVTLRCSSQSGHNTVSWYQQALGQGPQFIFQYYREEENGRGNFPPRFSGLQFPNYSSELNVNALELDDSALYLCASSLELAPAEQYFGPGTRLTVT.

This clone was counted once. The J gene is TRBJ1-2, the V gene TRBV19; 8 bases are shared with TRBD1. The J segment lost 0 bases and the V segment lost 3 bases, leaving 3 bases of the junction unmatched. Germline assignment: CDR1 LNHDA and CDR2 SQIVND (reference sequence). This CDR3 has 15 amino acids. CDR3 sequence reads: CASSMGQASNYGYTF. The CDR3 nucleotides are TGTGCCAGTAGTATGGGACAGGCCTCTAACTATGGCTACACCTTC.